The following is a TCR beta chain sequence with its context. Taking roughly 18-32 mg of unsorted bulk tissue, the authors co-extracted RNA and DNA. Priming with a constant-region primer yielded TCR beta cDNA from roughly 0.45 ug total RNA. The TCR beta library was amplified through three nested multiplex PCR rounds in a modified ARM-PCR procedure. Rounds one and two of PCR, each of 10 cycles, were primed with TRBV1-TRBV30 forward primers and a C-beta reverse primer. TCRdb ran MiXCR on the multiplex PCR reads and lists one entry per CDR3 protein. The data show about 190,000 distinct CDR3 sequences, around four fifths seen once. This record comes from a study of tumor-infiltrating lymphocytes in primary liver carcinoma. The V end was cut by 5 bases, the J end by 10 bases, with 17 bases between. The length of the CDR3 is 14 residues. Germline V gene sequence: CDR1 MNHNS, CDR2 SASEGT.

The chain is built from TRBV6-1 and TRBJ2-2; unclear D gene. Sequencing was carried out using tumor tissue from primary liver carcinoma. This sequence was found in a man in his forties with primary liver carcinoma and hepatitis B virus infection. CDR3 DNA: TGTGCCAGCAGTCCGACGGTGGTCCCAGTGGAGCTGTTTTTT. Translating it yields CASSPTVVPVELFF.